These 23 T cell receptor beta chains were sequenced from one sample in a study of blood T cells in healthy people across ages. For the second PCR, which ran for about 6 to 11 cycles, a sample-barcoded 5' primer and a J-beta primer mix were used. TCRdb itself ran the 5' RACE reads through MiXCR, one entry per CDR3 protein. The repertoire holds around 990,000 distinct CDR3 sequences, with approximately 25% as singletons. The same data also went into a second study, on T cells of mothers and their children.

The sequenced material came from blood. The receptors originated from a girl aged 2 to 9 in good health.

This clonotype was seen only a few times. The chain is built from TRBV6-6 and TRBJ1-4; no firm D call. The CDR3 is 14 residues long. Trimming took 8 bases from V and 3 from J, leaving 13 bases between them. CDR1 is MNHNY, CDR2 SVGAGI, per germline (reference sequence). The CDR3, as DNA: TGTGCCAGCCGAACCCTCGTTCCTAATGAAAAACTGTTTTTT. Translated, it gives CASRTLVPNEKLFF.

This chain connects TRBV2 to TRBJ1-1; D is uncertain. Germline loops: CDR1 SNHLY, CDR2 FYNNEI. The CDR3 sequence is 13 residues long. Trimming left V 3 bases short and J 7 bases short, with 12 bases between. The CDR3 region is CASSEDPLIEAFF. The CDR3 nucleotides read TGTGCCAGCAGTGAGGACCCGCTTATTGAAGCTTTCTTT.

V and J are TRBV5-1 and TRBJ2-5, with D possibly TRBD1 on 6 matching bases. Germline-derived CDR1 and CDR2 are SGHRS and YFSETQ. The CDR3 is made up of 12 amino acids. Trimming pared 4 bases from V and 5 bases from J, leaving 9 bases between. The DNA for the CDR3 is TGCGCCAGCAGCACAGGGTACGAGACCCAGTACTTC. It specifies CASSTGYETQYF.

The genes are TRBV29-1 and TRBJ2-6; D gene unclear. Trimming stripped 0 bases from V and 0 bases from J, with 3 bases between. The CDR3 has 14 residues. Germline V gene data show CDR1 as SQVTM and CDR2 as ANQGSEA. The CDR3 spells CSVEDLSGANVLTF. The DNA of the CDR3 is TGCAGCGTTGAAGATCTCTCTGGGGCCAACGTCCTGACTTTC.

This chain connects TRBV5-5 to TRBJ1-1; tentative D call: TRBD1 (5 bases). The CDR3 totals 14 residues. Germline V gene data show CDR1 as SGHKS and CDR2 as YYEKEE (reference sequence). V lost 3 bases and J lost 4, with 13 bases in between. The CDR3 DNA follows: TGTGCCAGCAGCTCGATTTGGGGGTCCACTGAAGCTTTCTTT. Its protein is CASSSIWGSTEAFF. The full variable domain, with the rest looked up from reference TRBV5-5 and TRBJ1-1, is DAGVTQSPTHLIKTRGQQVTLRCSPISGHKSVSWYQQVLGQGPQFIFQYYEKEERGRGNFPDRFSARQFPNYSSELNVNALLLGDSALYLCASSSIWGSTEAFFGQGTRLTVV.

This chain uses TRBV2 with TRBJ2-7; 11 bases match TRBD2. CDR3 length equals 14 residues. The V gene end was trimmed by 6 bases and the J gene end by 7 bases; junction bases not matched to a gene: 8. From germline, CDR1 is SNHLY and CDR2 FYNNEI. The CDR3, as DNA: TGTGCCAGCAGACTAGCGGGGGATACGAGGGAGCAGTACTTC. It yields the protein CASRLAGDTREQYF.

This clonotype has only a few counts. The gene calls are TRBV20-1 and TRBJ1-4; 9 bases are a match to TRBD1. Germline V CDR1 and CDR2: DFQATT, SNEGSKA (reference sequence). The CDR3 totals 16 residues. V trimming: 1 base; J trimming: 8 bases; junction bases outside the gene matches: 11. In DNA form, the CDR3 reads TGCAGTGCTAGAGTTTGGACAGGGGTTAATCAGGAAAAACTGTTTTTT. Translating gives CSARVWTGVNQEKLFF.

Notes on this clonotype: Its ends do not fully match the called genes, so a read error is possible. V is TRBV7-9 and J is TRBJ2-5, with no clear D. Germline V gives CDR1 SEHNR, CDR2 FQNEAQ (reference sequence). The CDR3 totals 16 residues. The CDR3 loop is CAGSLGGLGQQETQYF. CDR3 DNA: TGTGCCGGCAGCTTAGGTGGGCTCGGGCAGCAAGAGACCCAGTACTTC.

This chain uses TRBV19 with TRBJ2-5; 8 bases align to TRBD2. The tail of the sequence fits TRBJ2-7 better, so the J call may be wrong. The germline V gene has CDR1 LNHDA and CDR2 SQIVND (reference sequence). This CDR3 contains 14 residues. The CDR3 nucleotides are TGTGCCAGTAGTATTCCGGGGGGGGCCTACGAGCAGTACTTC. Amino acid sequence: CASSIPGGAYEQYF.

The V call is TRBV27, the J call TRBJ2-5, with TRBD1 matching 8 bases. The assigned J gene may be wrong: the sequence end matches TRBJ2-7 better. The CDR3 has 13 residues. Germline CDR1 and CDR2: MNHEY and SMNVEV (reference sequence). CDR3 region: CASHGRGLREQYF. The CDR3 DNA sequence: TGTGCCAGCCACGGCAGGGGGCTGCGCGAGCAGTACTTC.

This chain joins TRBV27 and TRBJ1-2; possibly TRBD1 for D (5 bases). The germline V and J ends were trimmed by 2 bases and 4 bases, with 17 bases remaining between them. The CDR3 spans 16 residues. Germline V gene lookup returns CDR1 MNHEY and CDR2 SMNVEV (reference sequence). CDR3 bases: TGTGCCAGCAGTTTACATGGGGCAGGGCCCTTCTATGGCTACACCTTC. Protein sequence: CASSLHGAGPFYGYTF.

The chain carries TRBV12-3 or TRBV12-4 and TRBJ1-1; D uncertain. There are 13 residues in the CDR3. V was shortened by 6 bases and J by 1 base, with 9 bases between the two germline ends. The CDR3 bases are TGTGCCAGCAGAAACTGGGCGAACACTGAAGCTTTCTTT. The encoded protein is CASRNWANTEAFF.

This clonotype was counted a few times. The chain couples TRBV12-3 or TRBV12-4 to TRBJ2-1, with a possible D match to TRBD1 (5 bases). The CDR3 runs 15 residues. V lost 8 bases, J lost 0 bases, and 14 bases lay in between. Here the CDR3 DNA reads TGTGCCAGCGTAGAACAGGATTTCTCCTACAATGAGCAGTTCTTC. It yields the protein CASVEQDFSYNEQFF.

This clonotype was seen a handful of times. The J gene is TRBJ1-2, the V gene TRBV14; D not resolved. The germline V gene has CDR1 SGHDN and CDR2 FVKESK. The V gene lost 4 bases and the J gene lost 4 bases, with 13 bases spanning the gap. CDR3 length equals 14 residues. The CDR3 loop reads CASSPPTLFYGYTF. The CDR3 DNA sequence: TGTGCCAGCAGCCCACCGACACTTTTCTATGGCTACACCTTC.

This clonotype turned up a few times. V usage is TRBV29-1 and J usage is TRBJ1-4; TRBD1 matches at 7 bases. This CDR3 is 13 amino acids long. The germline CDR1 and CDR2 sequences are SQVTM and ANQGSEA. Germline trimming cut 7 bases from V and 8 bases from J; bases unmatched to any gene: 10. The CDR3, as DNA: TGCAGCGCCGTGACAGGGTACGGCGAAAAACTGTTTTTT. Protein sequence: CSAVTGYGEKLFF.

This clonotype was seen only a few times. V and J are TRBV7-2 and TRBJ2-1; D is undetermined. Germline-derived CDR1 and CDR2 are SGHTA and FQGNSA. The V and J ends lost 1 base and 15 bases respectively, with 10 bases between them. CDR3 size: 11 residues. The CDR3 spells CASSLVLIAFF. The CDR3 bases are TGTGCCAGCAGCTTAGTTTTGATTGCGTTCTTC.

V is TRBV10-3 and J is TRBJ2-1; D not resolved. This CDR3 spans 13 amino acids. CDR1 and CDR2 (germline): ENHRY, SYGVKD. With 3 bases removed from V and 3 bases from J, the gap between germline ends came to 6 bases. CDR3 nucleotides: TGTGCCATCAGTGAACGAAACTACAATGAGCAGTTCTTC. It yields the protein CAISERNYNEQFF.

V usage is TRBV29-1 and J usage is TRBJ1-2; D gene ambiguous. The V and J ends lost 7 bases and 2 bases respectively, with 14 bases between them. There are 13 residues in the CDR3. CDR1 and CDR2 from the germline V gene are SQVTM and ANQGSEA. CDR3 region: CSADFQGNYGYTF. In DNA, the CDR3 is TGCAGCGCTGATTTCCAAGGGAACTATGGCTACACCTTC.

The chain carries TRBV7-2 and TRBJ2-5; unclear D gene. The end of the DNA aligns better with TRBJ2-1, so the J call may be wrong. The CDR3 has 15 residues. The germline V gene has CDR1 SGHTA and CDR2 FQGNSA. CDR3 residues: CASSPLGLERNEQFF. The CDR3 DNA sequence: TGTGCCAGCAGCCCCCTCGGTCTGGAGAGGAATGAGCAGTTCTTC.

DNA for the CDR3: TGCAGCGTTGACGTCTCGGGAGCCTCAGAGACCCAGTACTTC. Translated, it gives CSVDVSGASETQYF. The rearrangement joins TRBV29-1 to TRBJ2-5; a possible D gene is TRBD2 (6 bases). The length of the CDR3 is 14 residues. Germline values: CDR1 SQVTM, CDR2 ANQGSEA. Trimming shortened V by 3 bases and J by 4 bases, and 15 bases separated the two germline ends.

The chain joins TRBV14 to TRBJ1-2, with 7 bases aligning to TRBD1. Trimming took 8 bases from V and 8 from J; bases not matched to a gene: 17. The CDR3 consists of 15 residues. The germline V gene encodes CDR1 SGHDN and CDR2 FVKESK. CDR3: CASRDSRLGLGGYTF. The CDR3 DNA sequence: TGTGCCAGCCGGGACAGTAGGTTGGGTCTTGGCGGCTACACCTTC.

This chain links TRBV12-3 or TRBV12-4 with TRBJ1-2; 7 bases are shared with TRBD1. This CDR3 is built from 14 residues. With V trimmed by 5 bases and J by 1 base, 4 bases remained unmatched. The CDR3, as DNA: TGTGCCAGCAGTACCGGGACAGTTAACTATGGCTACACCTTC. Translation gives CASSTGTVNYGYTF.

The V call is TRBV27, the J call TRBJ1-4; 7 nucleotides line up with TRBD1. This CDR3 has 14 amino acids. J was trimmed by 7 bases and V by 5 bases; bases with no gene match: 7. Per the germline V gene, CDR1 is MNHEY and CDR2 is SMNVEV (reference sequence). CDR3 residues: CASSHDRVSEKLFF. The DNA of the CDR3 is TGTGCCAGCAGTCACGACAGGGTTTCTGAAAAACTGTTTTTT. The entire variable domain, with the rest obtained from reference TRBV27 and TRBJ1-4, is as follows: EAQVTQNPRYLITVTGKKLTVTCSQNMNHEYMSWYRQDPGLGLRQIYYSMNVEVTDKGDVPEGYKVSRKEKRNFPLILESPSPNQTSLYFCASSHDRVSEKLFFGSGTQLSVL.